Following are 17 T cell receptor beta chains from one sample sequenced in a study of spatial heterogeneity in lung cancer (dated by TCRdb to between 2018 and 2021). The sample's time point, from its label and the paper: sample taken at primary tumor resection. Whole RNA extracted from tumor and nontumor lung tissue, or from cryopreserved PBMC samples, was used for TCR sequencing without cell sorting. Preparation of the library involved 5' RACE. Sequenced using a NextSeq 500. Clones were called with MiXCR by TCRdb after fastp trimmed the public reads at Q25, and only in-frame beta chains were retained. Records with the same CDR3 protein are collapsed into one entry carrying the most frequent genes and DNA. The table for this sample lists about 80,000 distinct CDR3 sequences; around 21% of them were counted only once. Together, the top ten hold roughly 5.6% of the sample. Here the sequenced sample was PBMCs, taken at surgery. All receptors derive from a male donor with early-stage non-small cell lung cancer.

This clonotype was observed a handful of times. Mismatch with germline at one junction end may stem from a read error. V is TRBV7-7 and J is TRBJ2-3; the match to TRBD2 covers 9 bases. The CDR3 runs to 16 residues. Germline CDR1 SSHAT, CDR2 FNYEAQ (reference sequence). CDR3 sequence: CASSFGGGASADTQYF. The CDR3 DNA is TGTGCTAGCAGCTTCGGCGGGGGGGCTTCGGCAGATACGCAGTATTTT.

This clonotype was picked up many times. This rearrangement joins TRBV11-2 to TRBJ2-3; TRBD2 matches 9 bases. With 5 bases clipped from V and 2 bases from J, the junction kept 11 bases outside the gene matches. Germline CDR1 reads SGHAT; CDR2 reads FQNNGV. The CDR3 spans 17 residues. The CDR3 region has the DNA TGTGCCAGCAGCGCCTTTAGCGGGAGCGGGGTCACAGATACGCAGTATTTT. Amino acid sequence: CASSAFSGSGVTDTQYF.

This rearrangement joins TRBV15 to TRBJ2-7; no firm D call. Trimming took off 0 bases at V and 5 bases at J, with 8 bases between the two ends. CDR1 is LNHNV, CDR2 YYDKDF, per germline (reference sequence). This CDR3 comprises 13 residues. The CDR3 bases are TGTGCCACCAGCAGAGATTGGACCCACGAGCAGTACTTC. It specifies CATSRDWTHEQYF.

V usage is TRBV12-3 or TRBV12-4 and J usage is TRBJ1-1; maybe TRBD1 (6 bases). V was shortened by 7 bases and J by 8 bases, with 14 bases between the two germline ends. CDR3 size: 12 residues. This CDR3 is CASKGGRNEAFF. The DNA for the CDR3 is TGTGCCAGCAAGGGGGGCCGCAACGAAGCTTTCTTT.

This clonotype was seen a handful of times. This sequence joins TRBV29-1 and TRBJ2-5; D call uncertain. CDR3 length equals 11 residues. V lost 4 bases and J 9 bases, leaving 12 bases between the germline ends. Germline loops: CDR1 SQVTM, CDR2 ANQGSEA. CDR3 sequence (DNA): TGCAGCGTTGCACCCGGTACCCCCCAGTACTTC. Translated, it gives CSVAPGTPQYF.

Only a few counts were recorded for this clonotype. The chain has TRBV7-2 and TRBJ2-1; 10 bases are shared with TRBD2. V shed 5 bases and J 3 bases; nucleotides not matched to a gene: 4. The CDR3 runs 15 residues. Germline V lookup: CDR1 SGHTA, CDR2 FQGNSA. As DNA, the CDR3 is TGTGCCAGCAGCCCACTAGCGGGGAGCTACAATGAGCAGTTCTTC. The encoded protein is CASSPLAGSYNEQFF. The entire variable domain, with the rest obtained from reference TRBV7-2 and TRBJ2-1, is as follows: GAGVSQSPSNKVTEKGKDVELRCDPISGHTALYWYRQSLGQGLEFLIYFQGNSAPDKSGLPSDRFSAERTGGSVSTLTIQRTQQEDSAVYLCASSPLAGSYNEQFFGPGTRLTVL.

Worth noting for this clonotype: Without the conserved terminal phenylalanine or tryptophan, this CDR3 likely stems from a read error. The chain couples TRBV2 to TRBJ2-1, with 10 bases aligning to TRBD2. The V segment lost 4 bases and the J segment 7 bases; nucleotides outside the gene matches: 4. Per the germline V gene, CDR1 is SNHLY and CDR2 is FYNNEI. The CDR3 length is 14 residues. In DNA form, the CDR3 reads TGTGCCAGCAGTGTACTAGCGGGGAGGAATGAGCAGTTCTCC. The encoded protein is CASSVLAGRNEQFS.

This clonotype has more than one count but fewer than ten. The chain employs TRBV4-1 and TRBJ2-1; 11 nucleotides match TRBD1. The CDR3 loop spans 15 amino acids. With 0 bases clipped from V and 14 bases from J, the junction kept 9 bases outside the gene matches. From germline, CDR1 is MGHRA and CDR2 YSYEKL. The CDR3 here is CASSQERTGGAYKFF. The CDR3 nucleotides read TGCGCCAGCAGCCAAGAGCGGACAGGGGGCGCCTATAAGTTCTTC.

The chain recombines TRBV3-1 with TRBJ2-5; TRBD1 matches 9 bases. This CDR3 spans 15 amino acids. Germline CDR1 reads LGHDT; CDR2 reads YNNKEL (reference sequence). V was clipped by 2 bases and J by 2 bases; unmatched bases: 3. The chain's CDR3 is CASSQPDRGQETQYF. The CDR3 DNA sequence: TGTGCCAGCAGCCAACCCGACAGGGGGCAAGAGACCCAGTACTTC.

The chain has TRBV9 and TRBJ2-7; TRBD1 agrees at 7 bases. The ends lost 3 bases at V and 3 bases at J; junction bases unmatched: 6. CDR1 is SGDLS, CDR2 YYNGEE, per germline. There are 14 residues in the CDR3. The CDR3 DNA reads TGTGCCAGCAGCGCGACGGGACAGCTCTACGAGCAGTACTTC. The encoded protein is CASSATGQLYEQYF.

The chain is built from TRBV9 and TRBJ2-2; 7 bases agree with TRBD1. CDR3 length: 15 amino acids. From germline, CDR1 is SGDLS and CDR2 YYNGEE. V shed 0 bases and J 6 bases; nucleotides not matched to a gene: 5. The CDR3 region is CASSVAKGAPGELFF. CDR3 DNA sequence: TGTGCCAGCAGCGTAGCTAAGGGGGCCCCCGGGGAGCTGTTTTTT.

This clonotype is labeled medium-sized (0.01 to 0.1%). The CDR3 region is CASSLRGGNQPQHF. Here the CDR3 DNA reads TGTGCCAGCAGTTTACGGGGCGGCAATCAGCCCCAGCATTTT. The V and J genes are TRBV12-3 or TRBV12-4 and TRBJ1-5; D might be TRBD1 (5 bases). The CDR3 extends over 14 amino acids. Deletions cut 2 bases from V and 2 bases from J, with 7 bases between.

The chain employs TRBV6-2 or TRBV6-3 and TRBJ1-2, with D uncertain. Germline lookup yields CDR1 MNHEY and CDR2 SVGEGT. The CDR3 covers 12 residues. Trimming stripped 1 base from V and 7 bases from J, with 7 bases between. The CDR3: CASSYYRSGYTF. The CDR3 DNA sequence: TGTGCCAGCAGTTACTACAGAAGTGGCTACACCTTC.

The gene calls are TRBV11-2 and TRBJ1-2; no clear D gene. The CDR3 loop spans 15 amino acids. V was shortened by 0 bases and J by 4 bases, with 12 bases between the two germline ends. Per the germline V gene, CDR1 is SGHAT and CDR2 is FQNNGV. DNA for the CDR3: TGTGCCAGCAGCTTAGATCAAGGCGAATTCTATGGCTACACCTTC. Its protein product is CASSLDQGEFYGYTF.

The CDR3 protein is CATSDSQGRPTGELFF. CDR3 nucleotide sequence: TGTGCCACCAGTGATTCACAGGGAAGACCGACCGGGGAGCTGTTTTTT. This chain joins TRBV24-1 and TRBJ2-2; weak D call: TRBD1 (6 bases). CDR3 length: 16 residues. V was cut by 2 bases and J by 5 bases, with 14 bases left in between. Germline V lookup: CDR1 KGHDR, CDR2 SFDVKD.

The J gene is TRBJ2-2, the V gene TRBV7-3, with D maybe TRBD2 (5 bases). Germline lookup yields CDR1 SGHTA and CDR2 FQGTGA. The CDR3 consists of 13 residues. Trimming took 5 bases from V and 7 from J, leaving 11 bases between them. CDR3 DNA sequence: TGTGCCAGCAGCCCACCGAGGGACGGGGAGCTGTTTTTT. Its translation is CASSPPRDGELFF.

This clonotype turned up a few times. V usage is TRBV12-3 or TRBV12-4 and J usage is TRBJ2-3, with D hard to call. CDR3 size: 15 residues. Trimming stripped 5 bases from V and 4 bases from J, with 16 bases between. CDR3 in amino acids: CASSPGNEPSDTQYF. Written as DNA, the CDR3 is TGTGCCAGCAGTCCGGGCAATGAACCTTCAGATACGCAGTATTTT.